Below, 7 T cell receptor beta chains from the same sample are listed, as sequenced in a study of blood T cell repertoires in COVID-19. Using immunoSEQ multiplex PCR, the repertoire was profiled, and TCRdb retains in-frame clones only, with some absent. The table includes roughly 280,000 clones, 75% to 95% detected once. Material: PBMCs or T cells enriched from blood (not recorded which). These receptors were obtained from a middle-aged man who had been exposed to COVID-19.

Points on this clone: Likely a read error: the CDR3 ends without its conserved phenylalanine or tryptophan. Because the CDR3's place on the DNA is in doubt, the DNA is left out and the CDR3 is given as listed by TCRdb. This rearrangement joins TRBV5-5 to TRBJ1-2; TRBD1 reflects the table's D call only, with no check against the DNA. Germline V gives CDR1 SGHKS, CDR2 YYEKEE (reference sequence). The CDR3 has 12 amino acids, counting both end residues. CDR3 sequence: CASSLVGGTGEL.

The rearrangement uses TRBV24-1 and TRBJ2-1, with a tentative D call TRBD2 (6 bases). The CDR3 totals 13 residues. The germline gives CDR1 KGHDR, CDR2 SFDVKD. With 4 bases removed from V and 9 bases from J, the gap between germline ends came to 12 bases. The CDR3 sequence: CATSDLAGGEQFF. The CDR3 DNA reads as TGTGCCACCAGTGACCTCGCCGGGGGTGAGCAGTTCTTC.

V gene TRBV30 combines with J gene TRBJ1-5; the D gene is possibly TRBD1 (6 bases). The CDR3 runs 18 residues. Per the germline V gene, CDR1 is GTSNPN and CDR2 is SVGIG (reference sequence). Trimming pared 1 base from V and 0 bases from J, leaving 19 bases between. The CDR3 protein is CAWSAFFRGQHSNQPQHF. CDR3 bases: TGTGCCTGGAGTGCCTTCTTTCGCGGACAGCATAGCAATCAGCCCCAGCATTTT. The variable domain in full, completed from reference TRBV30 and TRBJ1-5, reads SQTIHQWPATLVQPVGSPLSLECTVEGTSNPNLYWYRQAAGRGLQLLFYSVGIGQISSEVPQNLSASRPQDRQFILSSKKLLLSDSGFYLCAWSAFFRGQHSNQPQHFGDGTRLSIL.

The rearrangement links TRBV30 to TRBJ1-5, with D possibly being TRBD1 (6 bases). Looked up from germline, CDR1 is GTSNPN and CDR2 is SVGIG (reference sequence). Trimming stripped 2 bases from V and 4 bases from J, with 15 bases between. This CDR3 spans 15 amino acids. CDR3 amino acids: CAWSPLGQRNQPQHF. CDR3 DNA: TGTGCCTGGAGTCCTTTAGGACAGAGGAATCAGCCCCAGCATTTT.

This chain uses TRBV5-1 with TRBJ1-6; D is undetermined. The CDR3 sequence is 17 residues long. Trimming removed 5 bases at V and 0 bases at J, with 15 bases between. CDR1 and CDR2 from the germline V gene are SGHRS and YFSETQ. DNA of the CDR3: TGCGCCAGCAGACGGACTTACGAGAGCTCCTATAATTCACCCCTCCACTTT. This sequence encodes CASRRTYESSYNSPLHF.

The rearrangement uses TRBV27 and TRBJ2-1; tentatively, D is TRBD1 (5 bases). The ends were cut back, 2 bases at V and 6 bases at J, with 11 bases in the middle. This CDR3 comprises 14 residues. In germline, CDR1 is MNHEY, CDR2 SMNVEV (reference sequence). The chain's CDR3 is CASSLQGPLNEQFF. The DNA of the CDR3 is TGTGCCAGCAGTTTACAGGGCCCACTCAATGAGCAGTTCTTC.

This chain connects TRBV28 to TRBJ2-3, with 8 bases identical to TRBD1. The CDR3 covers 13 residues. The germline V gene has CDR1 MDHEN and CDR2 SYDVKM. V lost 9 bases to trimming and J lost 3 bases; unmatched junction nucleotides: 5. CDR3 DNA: TGTGCCAGTCGGACAGGGACTACAGATACGCAGTATTTT. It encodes CASRTGTTDTQYF.